These 7 T cell receptor beta chains were sequenced from one sample in a study of Graves' ophthalmopathy and Graves' hyperthyroidism. TCR beta CDR3 amplification used RNA transcripts. An opening RT-PCR round employed HTBI primers and preceded a second-round multiplex PCR. TCRdb used MiXCR to reprocess the multiplex PCR reads, holding one entry per CDR3 protein. The sample consists of over 150,000 distinct CDR3 sequences, over 35% of them appearing once. The sequencing sample was made of peripheral blood. These receptors were taken from a woman aged 40 to 50 with Graves' ophthalmopathy.

The chain links TRBV12-3 or TRBV12-4 to TRBJ2-4; D unclear. V lost 1 base and J lost 4, with 14 bases in between. CDR3 size: 16 residues. CDR3 region: CASSLGRNYQKNIQYF. CDR3 nucleotide sequence: TGTGCCAGCAGTTTAGGTAGAAACTACCAAAAAAACATTCAGTACTTC.

This clonotype was detected only once. The V gene is TRBV12-3 or TRBV12-4, the J gene TRBJ1-5; weak D call: TRBD1 (6 bases). The CDR3 has 15 amino acids. V lost 4 bases and J 4 bases, leaving 14 bases between the germline ends. CDR3 amino acids: CASSWTRGANQPQHF. CDR3 DNA: TGTGCCAGCAGTTGGACCAGGGGCGCAAATCAGCCCCAGCATTTT.

This clonotype has more than one count but fewer than ten. It may be a read error: a sequence one base away is much more abundant. The chain uses TRBV12-3 or TRBV12-4 and TRBJ2-7; D gene unclear. CDR3 length: 11 residues. The ends were cut back, 3 bases at V and 3 bases at J, with 3 bases in the middle. The CDR3 DNA follows: TGTGCCAGCAGTTTTTTCTACGAGCAGTACTTC. Its translation is CASSFFYEQYF.

This clonotype was counted ten times or more. This chain connects TRBV12-3 or TRBV12-4 to TRBJ1-5; D call uncertain. This CDR3 has 14 amino acids. Trimming shortened V by 10 bases and J by 1 base, and 14 bases separated the two germline ends. The CDR3 here is CATTTPGSNQPQHF. The CDR3 DNA sequence: TGTGCCACCACTACGCCGGGGAGCAATCAGCCCCAGCATTTT.

In its sample, this clonotype was seen many times. V usage is TRBV10-3 and J usage is TRBJ2-7, with a possible D match to TRBD1 (6 bases). The CDR3 is made up of 11 amino acids. V was shortened by 8 bases and J by 1 base, with 6 bases between the two germline ends. Germline V gives CDR1 ENHRY, CDR2 SYGVKD. CDR3: CAIGQSYEQYF. The CDR3, as DNA: TGTGCCATCGGACAGTCCTACGAGCAGTACTTC.

This clonotype was seen at least ten times. This chain links TRBV11-2 with TRBJ2-5, with D possibly matching TRBD1 (6 bases). Trimming stripped 5 bases from V and 2 bases from J, with 15 bases between. The CDR3 is 15 residues long. From germline, CDR1 is SGHAT and CDR2 FQNNGV. The CDR3 coding sequence is TGTGCCAGCAGCCCCCCGGGACATCTTCAAGAGACCCAGTACTTC. Translating it yields CASSPPGHLQETQYF. The full variable domain, its missing parts supplied by reference TRBV11-2 and TRBJ2-5, is EAGVAQSPRYKIIEKRQSVAFWCNPISGHATLYWYQQILGQGPKLLIQFQNNGVVDDSQLPKDRFSAERLKGVDSTLKIQPAKLEDSAVYLCASSPPGHLQETQYFGPGTRLLVL.

V is TRBV12-3 or TRBV12-4 and J is TRBJ2-5; 10 bases match TRBD2. The V and J ends lost 5 bases and 4 bases, in that order; junction bases with no gene match: 7. CDR3 length equals 15 residues. CDR3 sequence (DNA): TGTGCCAGCAGTAAGCGGGAGGGCCTCGGAGAGACCCAGTACTTC. Translation: CASSKREGLGETQYF.